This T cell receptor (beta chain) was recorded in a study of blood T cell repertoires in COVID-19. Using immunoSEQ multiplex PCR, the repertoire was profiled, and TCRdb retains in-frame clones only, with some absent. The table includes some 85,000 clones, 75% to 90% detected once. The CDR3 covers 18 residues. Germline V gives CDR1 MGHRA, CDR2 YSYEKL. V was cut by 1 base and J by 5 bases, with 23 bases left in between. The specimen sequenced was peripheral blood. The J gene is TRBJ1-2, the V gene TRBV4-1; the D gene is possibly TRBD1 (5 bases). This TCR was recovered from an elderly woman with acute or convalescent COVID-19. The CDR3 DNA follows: TGCGCCAGCAGCCAAGCTCCAACAGGCGCTTCCCGGGTTTATGGCTACACCTTC. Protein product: CASSQAPTGASRVYGYTF.